One sample yielded the 22 T cell receptor beta chains listed below, sequenced in a study of shared clonotypes between healthy human individuals. Here immunoSEQ multiplex PCR was the method, and the copy in TCRdb shows in-frame clones only, minus some. This repertoire shows a few million clones, more than 80% found once; its top ten account for around 0.14%. The sequenced sample was naive CD4+ T cells sorted from blood. Specified subset: CD45RA+ positively selected. Every receptor here comes from a man aged 18 to 35 in good health.

About this clone: In the same sample, other DNA sequences code for this CDR3. The CDR3, as DNA: TGTGCCAGCAGTGCCGGGACACCTTCCTACGAGCAGTACTTC. Translating gives CASSAGTPSYEQYF. The genes are TRBV6-1 and TRBJ2-7; tentatively, D is TRBD1 (6 bases). In germline, CDR1 is MNHNS, CDR2 SASEGT. The CDR3 runs 14 residues. V dropped 4 bases and J dropped 1 base, with 11 bases sitting between them.

This clone was found once. J is TRBJ1-5 and V is TRBV12-2. TRBV12-2 is a pseudogene segment. CDR3 size: 15 residues. Here the CDR3 reads CASRLVKSPHQPQHF. CDR3 in DNA: TGTGCAAGTCGCTTAGTAAAATCGCCCCATCAGCCCCAGCATTTT.

This clone was picked up one time. The chain combines TRBV4-3 with TRBJ2-7; 8 bases align to TRBD1. CDR3 length: 14 residues. Germline V lookup: CDR1 LGHNA, CDR2 YSLEER. J lost 1 base, V lost 5 bases, and 4 bases had no gene match. The CDR3 reads CASSDGTGSYEQYF. DNA for the CDR3: TGCGCCAGCAGCGACGGGACAGGATCCTACGAGCAGTACTTC.

The chain employs TRBV21-1 and TRBJ2-5; the listed D gene, TRBD2, was not tested against the DNA. TRBV21-1 is reported as a pseudogene. The CDR3 runs 16 residues. For the CDR3, the DNA is TGTGCCAGCAGCAAAATCCCAGCGGGGGAGCAAGAGACCCAGTACTTC. Translation: CASSKIPAGEQETQYF.

The chain joins TRBV6-1 to TRBJ2-1, with 10 bases fitting TRBD2. V gave up 4 bases and J gave up 3 bases; unmatched junction bases: 6. The CDR3 spans 16 residues. Germline loops: CDR1 MNHNS, CDR2 SASEGT. CDR3 amino acids: CASSAQLAGYYNEQFF. The CDR3 DNA sequence: TGTGCCAGCAGTGCTCAACTAGCGGGATACTACAATGAGCAGTTCTTC.

The chain combines TRBV19 with TRBJ1-2; D unresolved. This CDR3 has 15 amino acids. Per the germline V gene, CDR1 is LNHDA and CDR2 is SQIVND (reference sequence). Trimming pared 7 bases from V and 7 bases from J, leaving 22 bases between. The CDR3 spells CASKSGLGFVGGYTF. The CDR3 DNA sequence: TGTGCCAGTAAAAGCGGACTGGGCTTCGTGGGTGGCTACACCTTC.

J is TRBJ2-7 and V is TRBV4-2; 7 nucleotides agree with TRBD2. Germline V lookup: CDR1 LGHNA, CDR2 YNFKEQ. The CDR3 is 15 amino acids. V dropped 1 base and J dropped 3; count of bases not matched to a gene: 6. The DNA of the CDR3 is TGTGCCAGCAGCCAAGTTTCGGGGGGAAACTACGAGCAGTACTTC. It yields the protein CASSQVSGGNYEQYF.

The rearrangement joins TRBV2 to TRBJ1-2; TRBD1 agrees at 7 bases. This CDR3 comprises 15 residues. Unmatched junction bases numbered 10, after V lost 7 bases and J lost 2 bases. Germline V CDR1 and CDR2: SNHLY, FYNNEI. This CDR3 reads CASTPVGQVNYGYTF. CDR3 DNA: TGTGCCAGCACACCCGTAGGACAGGTCAACTATGGCTACACCTTC.

The rearrangement uses TRBV29-1 and TRBJ2-3; 11 bases agree with TRBD2. The V gene's germline CDR1 is SQVTM and CDR2 ANQGSEA. The CDR3 consists of 14 residues. V trimming: 4 bases; J trimming: 6 bases; junction bases outside the gene matches: 6. CDR3 protein: CSVGNSGRADTQYF. In DNA, the CDR3 is TGCAGCGTTGGAAATAGCGGGAGGGCGGATACGCAGTATTTT.

The chain couples TRBV10-3 to TRBJ2-3; D perhaps matches TRBD2 (5 bases). Germline assignment: CDR1 ENHRY and CDR2 SYGVKD. The CDR3 totals 15 residues. The V and J ends lost 3 bases and 2 bases respectively, with 12 bases between them. The CDR3 region is CAISDPRTLTDTQYF. DNA for the CDR3: TGTGCCATCAGTGACCCCAGGACTCTCACAGATACGCAGTATTTT.

This chain connects TRBV4-3 to TRBJ2-7; 9 bases are a match to TRBD1. The CDR3 has 15 amino acids. The V and J ends lost 4 bases and 4 bases, in that order; junction bases with no gene match: 8. The germline V gene encodes CDR1 LGHNA and CDR2 YSLEER. The CDR3 spells CASSRLTGGAYEQYF. CDR3 DNA sequence: TGCGCCAGCAGCCGCCTTACAGGGGGCGCGTACGAGCAGTACTTC.

The genes are TRBV30 and TRBJ1-4, with D possibly matching TRBD1 (5 bases). CDR1 and CDR2 from the germline V gene are GTSNPN and SVGIG (reference sequence). Trimming took off 3 bases at V and 1 base at J, with 9 bases between the two ends. This CDR3 has 14 amino acids. CDR3 coding DNA: TGTGCCTGGAGCTACAGGCAAACTAATGAAAAACTGTTTTTT. Translation: CAWSYRQTNEKLFF. Together with reference TRBV30 and TRBJ1-4, the CDR3 gives the full variable domain: SQTIHQWPATLVQPVGSPLSLECTVEGTSNPNLYWYRQAAGRGLQLLFYSVGIGQISSEVPQNLSASRPQDRQFILSSKKLLLSDSGFYLCAWSYRQTNEKLFFGSGTQLSVL.

The rearrangement uses TRBV6-1 and TRBJ1-5; D might be TRBD1 (5 bases). CDR3 size: 19 residues. V shed 4 bases and J shed 0 bases, with 22 bases lying between them. Germline V gene data show CDR1 as MNHNS and CDR2 as SASEGT. CDR3 nucleotide sequence: TGTGCCAGCAGTGGAGGAGCGGGGGGAACAGGCCGTAGCAATCAGCCCCAGCATTTT. The encoded protein is CASSGGAGGTGRSNQPQHF.

The CDR3 region has the DNA TGTGCCAGCAGTCCACTGGGGGTAGGGGCGAGCACAGATACGCAGTATTTT. Translation gives CASSPLGVGASTDTQYF. J is TRBJ2-3 and V is TRBV7-9, with D perhaps assigned TRBD1 or TRBD2 (5 bases each). Germline V gene lookup returns CDR1 SEHNR and CDR2 FQNEAQ (reference sequence). This CDR3 is built from 17 residues. The V end was cut by 6 bases, the J end by 0 bases, with 19 bases between.

V usage is TRBV6-1 and J usage is TRBJ2-5; a possible D gene is TRBD2 (6 bases). The CDR3 is 15 amino acids. Germline V gene sequence: CDR1 MNHNS, CDR2 SASEGT. V was pared by 3 bases and J by 3 bases, with 14 bases between. Here the CDR3 DNA reads TGTGCCAGCAGTGAGCTGCGTAGCGGAAAAGAGACCCAGTACTTC. As protein: CASSELRSGKETQYF.

In DNA, the CDR3 is TGTGCCAGCAGTGAAGCTTCAGGGTTCTCTGGGGCCAACGTCCTGACTTTC. Encoded protein: CASSEASGFSGANVLTF. The chain has TRBV6-1 and TRBJ2-6; the D gene is possibly TRBD1 (5 bases). Per the germline V gene, CDR1 is MNHNS and CDR2 is SASEGT. The CDR3 runs 17 residues. V dropped 0 bases and J dropped 0 bases, with 9 bases sitting between them.

A remark on this clone: Other DNA sequences within the sample encode an identical CDR3. The V call is TRBV18, the J call TRBJ1-2; no clear D gene. The germline V gene encodes CDR1 KGHSH and CDR2 LQKENI. Deletions cut 3 bases from V and 4 bases from J, with 12 bases between. CDR3 length: 14 residues. In nucleotides, the CDR3 is TGTGCCAGCTCACCTCCCGGTCAGGCCTATGGCTACACCTTC. This codes for CASSPPGQAYGYTF.

As regards this clone: This CDR3 is also generated by other DNA sequences in the sample. The gene calls are TRBV5-1 and TRBJ1-1; no clear D. CDR1 and CDR2 (germline): SGHRS, YFSETQ. V shed 0 bases and J shed 1 base, with 7 bases lying between them. The CDR3 is 14 residues long. CDR3 DNA sequence: TGCGCCAGCAGCTTGGCTGGAGGGAACACTGAAGCTTTCTTT. This codes for CASSLAGGNTEAFF.

This chain uses TRBV18 with TRBJ1-1; TRBD1 is a possible D gene (6 bases). The V gene lost 4 bases and the J gene lost 7 bases, with 10 bases spanning the gap. This CDR3 spans 12 amino acids. CDR1 and CDR2 from the germline V gene are KGHSH and LQKENI. The CDR3 reads CASSLRGGEAFF. As DNA, the CDR3 is TGTGCCAGCTCACTAAGGGGGGGTGAAGCTTTCTTT.

This clone was detected once. This chain uses TRBV5-4 with TRBJ2-7; TRBD1 might be the D (5 bases). The V gene lost 1 base and the J gene lost 3 bases, with 14 bases spanning the gap. The CDR3 spans 15 residues. Germline V gene lookup returns CDR1 SGHNT and CDR2 YYREEE (reference sequence). CDR3 protein: CASSLSTASFYEQYF. In DNA form, the CDR3 reads TGTGCCAGCAGCTTGTCGACAGCAAGTTTCTACGAGCAGTACTTC. The full variable domain, completed using reference TRBV5-4 and TRBJ2-7, is ETGVTQSPTHLIKTRGQQVTLRCSSQSGHNTVSWYQQALGQGPQFIFQYYREEENGRGNFPPRFSGLQFPNYSSELNVNALELDDSALYLCASSLSTASFYEQYFGPGTRLTVT.

The V call is TRBV7-6, the J call TRBJ2-2; D ambiguous. Trimming removed 2 bases from V and 6 bases from J, with 16 bases in between. CDR3 size: 16 residues. CDR1 SGHVS and CDR2 FNYEAQ come from the germline V gene. CDR3 DNA sequence: TGTGCCAGCAGCTTAAGAACACCGAACACCGCCGGGGAGCTGTTTTTT. Translating it yields CASSLRTPNTAGELFF.

The rearrangement joins TRBV27 to TRBJ2-7; D may correspond to TRBD1 or TRBD2 (6 bases each). Trimming shortened V by 8 bases and J by 2 bases, and 16 bases separated the two germline ends. The CDR3 loop spans 14 amino acids. The germline V gene has CDR1 MNHEY and CDR2 SMNVEV (reference sequence). The DNA for the CDR3 is TGTGCCAGCCGTCGTGGGGGGCCCACCTACGAGCAGTACTTC. Translating it yields CASRRGGPTYEQYF.